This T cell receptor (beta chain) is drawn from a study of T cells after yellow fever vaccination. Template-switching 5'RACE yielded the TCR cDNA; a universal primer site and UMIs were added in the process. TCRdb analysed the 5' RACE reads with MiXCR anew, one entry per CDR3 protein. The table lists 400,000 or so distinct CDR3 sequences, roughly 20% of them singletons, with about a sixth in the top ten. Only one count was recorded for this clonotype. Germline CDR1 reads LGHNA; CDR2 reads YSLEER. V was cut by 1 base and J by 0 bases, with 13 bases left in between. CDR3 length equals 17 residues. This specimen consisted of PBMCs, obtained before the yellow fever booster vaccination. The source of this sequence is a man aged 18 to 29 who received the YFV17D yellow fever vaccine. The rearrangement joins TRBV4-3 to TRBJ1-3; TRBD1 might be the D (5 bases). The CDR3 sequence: CASSQARGASSGNTIYF. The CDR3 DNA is TGCGCCAGCAGCCAAGCCCGCGGGGCCAGCTCTGGAAACACCATATATTTT.